This T cell receptor (beta chain) is from a study of blood T cell repertoires in COVID-19. Trimming cost V 5 bases and J 8 bases, with 16 bases left between them. Germline-derived CDR1 and CDR2 are LNHDA and SQIVND (reference sequence). The CDR3 is made up of 14 amino acids. The assay was immunoSEQ multiplex PCR, and TCRdb's table has in-frame clones only and misses some. Among approximately 91,000 clones listed, about 85% were seen once. The sequencing sample was made of peripheral blood. The receptor was isolated from a man aged 70-80 years with acute or convalescent COVID-19. The chain couples TRBV19 to TRBJ2-1, with a weak D call TRBD1 (5 bases). DNA of the CDR3: TGTGCCAGTAGTCTTCAAGGGGCCGTGGATGAGCAGTTCTTC. This gives the protein CASSLQGAVDEQFF. Variable domain in full (rest from reference TRBV19 and TRBJ2-1): DGGITQSPKYLFRKEGQNVTLSCEQNLNHDAMYWYRQDPGQGLRLIYYSQIVNDFQKGDIAEGYSVSREKKESFPLTVTSAQKNPTAFYLCASSLQGAVDEQFFGPGTRLTVL.